This T cell receptor (beta chain) was captured in a study of a mutant IDH1 vaccine in newly diagnosed glioma. Study at large: Vaccination followed radiotherapy alone by 4-6 weeks, or accompanied temozolomide cycles. Males made up approximately 62% and females approximately 38% of treated patients, whose mean age was about 37 years. Patients got radiotherapy, temozolomide, or both beforehand, and most got both.

Time point here: week 47, end of study. Alongside topical imiquimod, each dose of vaccine comprised 300 ug of mutant IDH1 20-mer peptide. The study's findings and limits: Pseudoprogression showed no apparent link to changes in top peripheral T cell clonotypes.

This clone was seen a few times. Its antigen remains unidentified. Clones were read by immunoSEQ multiplex PCR, and TCRdb kept only the in-frame ones, dropping some. The sample records roughly 43,000 clones, 82% being singletons. Per germline, CDR1 LGHNA and CDR2 YSLEER. The CDR3 is 15 amino acids. V lost 0 bases to trimming and J lost 4 bases, with 12 bases between them. The chain carries TRBV4-3 and TRBJ1-1; a possible D gene is TRBD1 (5 bases). The receptor's source is a man aged 18 to 30 with glioma. Some clones in this sample may be carry-over from other donors' samples. The sample here was PBMCs, taken from a glioma patient whose treatment included an IDH1 peptide vaccine. The CDR3 DNA reads TGCGCCAGCAGCCAAGAGAACAGGTGGGGCACTGAAGCTTTCTTT. It encodes CASSQENRWGTEAFF.